This record concerns one TCR beta chain sequence. The antigen it binds to is not known. No base quality information exists; no much larger clone differs at one position. The CDR3 runs 10 amino acids, cysteine and phenylalanine included. Only the CDR3 DNA is retained, 30 bases long and in frame from the first base. According to the germline V gene (reference sequence), CDR1 reads DFQATT and CDR2 reads SNEGSKA. Trimming at the junction amounts to 7 bases on V and 3 bases on J, and the germline ends lie 6 bases apart. The record originates from a study of shared clonotypes between healthy human individuals (dated by TCRdb to about 2020). Broadly, across the study: A couple of women and a few men aged 18 to 49 years were included in the cohort. To estimate repertoire size and how much clonotype sharing occurs between individuals, the study deeply sequenced the blood TCR repertoires of five healthy adults. For each donor, three plates each were used for CD4 naive and CD4 memory, two plates were used for CD8 naive, and one plate was used for CD8 memory. Libraries were prepared and TCR repertoires were sequenced by different laboratories using diverse techniques, in order to increase sequencing depth and limit assay-specific biases. Each donor's leukapheresis produced roughly between roughly 0.94 and 9.5 billion PBMCs. The paper as a whole reports these results and caveats: Pairwise subsampling indicated that sequencing depth was expected to affect the degree of clonotype sharing among donors. Higher generation probabilities were observed for clonotypes shared by all four sorted-subset donors than for non-shared clonotypes. Naive subsets generally had larger estimated clonotype richness than memory subsets. Sharing across a handful of donors was observed for around 4.8% of naive CD4, over 3% of naive CD8, over 2% of memory CD4, and roughly 0.4% of memory CD8 clonotypes. Incomplete sequencing was indicated by rarefaction of sorted-subset datasets, despite the large sequencing depth. Sampling was restricted to blood, and TCR repertoires in tissue are likely to differ from TCR repertoires in blood. Because the study included a small number of donors, the genetic and exposure-history diversity represented was limited.

Donors were healthy HIV-negative adults with no recently reported acute infections or vaccinations. All donors were Caucasian adults living in Nashville, Tennessee, USA. CD8 memory samples combined magnetically selected CD45RO+ cells with CCR7-negative CD45RA+ effector memory (TemRA) cells. Blood was obtained by leukapheresis, after which PBMCs were separated by Ficoll-Histopaque density gradient centrifugation and cryopreserved in liquid nitrogen vapor phase. Purity and quantity of every magnetically sorted T cell population were checked by analytical flow cytometry. Each sorted fraction had its genomic DNA isolated and then quantified by UV absorbance on a Nanodrop 2000c. Using the deep immunoSEQ assay, multiplex PCR amplified TCR CDR3 regions from genomic DNA. Extracted genomic DNA from each cell subset was distributed evenly across all wells of several immunoSEQ 96-well plates, and each plate was treated as a replicate. Each replicate PCR for sorted subsets received roughly 200 ng genomic DNA, equal to roughly 30,000 T cell genomes. Purified libraries were quantified with a Qubit 3.0 fluorometer, sized on a Bioanalyzer 2100, and re-quantified with the KAPA Library Quantification kit. Every immunoSEQ 96-well plate was sequenced on a dedicated single-read 150-cycle Illumina NextSeq 550 flow cell. The paper's data handling went like this. Because the immunoSEQ output included only junctional sequences and no quality scores, the filtering could not be the same as the filtering used for full-length reads. Sequences were annotated with PyIR, a Python wrapper for IgBLAST v1.9, using IMGT germline references to assign V/J genes and CDR3. Reads with weak V/J assignments (E-value above 1e-6), missing CDR3, stop codons, out-of-frame junctions, or ambiguous translated residues were removed. V3J clonotypes were defined as sequences sharing the same inferred V gene, J gene, and CDR3 amino acid sequence. The percentage overlap between two repertoires was calculated by dividing the number of shared unique clonotypes by the size of the smaller repertoire. Richness of each repertoire was evaluated using RTK rarefaction, the Chao1 estimator, and Recon v2.1 estimates of unobserved clonotypes. For all TCRbeta clonotypes obtained by the gDNA method from four donors, generation probabilities were computed with OLGA. TCRdb stores this immuneACCESS table with in-frame sequences only. Part of the clones is absent; in the studies checked, under half of the shortfall reflects unresolved V genes, and no reason is known for the rest. V and J calls and clone size come straight from that table; D and trimming were deduced from the DNA. The sample has approximately 710,000 clones on record, 90% of them singletons. The ten biggest clones cover more than 30% of the sample.

The rearranged chain carries TRBV20-1 and TRBJ1-2; the D segment cannot be called with confidence. The specimen was memory CD8+ T cells from PBMCs. The cell subset or site label, read with the paper, signifies: CD45RO+ cells pooled with CCR7-negative TemRA cells. This TCR was sampled from a man aged 18 to 29 in good health. Some clones in this sample may be carry-over from other donors' samples. The nucleotides are TGCAGTGGGCATCACTATGGCTACACCTTC. The encoded protein is CSGHHYGYTF.